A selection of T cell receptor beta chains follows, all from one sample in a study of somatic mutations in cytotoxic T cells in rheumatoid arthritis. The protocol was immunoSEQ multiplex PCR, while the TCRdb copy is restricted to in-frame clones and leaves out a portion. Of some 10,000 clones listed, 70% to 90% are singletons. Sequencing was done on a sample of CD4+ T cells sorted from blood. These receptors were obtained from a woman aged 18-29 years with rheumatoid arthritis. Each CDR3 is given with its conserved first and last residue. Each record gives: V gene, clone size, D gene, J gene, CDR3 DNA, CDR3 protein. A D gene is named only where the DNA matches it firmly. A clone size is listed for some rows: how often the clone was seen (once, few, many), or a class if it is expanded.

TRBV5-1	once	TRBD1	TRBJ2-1	TGCGCCAGCAGCCGTCGCCGGGACAGGGAGGCCAATGAGCAGTTCTTC	CASSRRRDREANEQFF
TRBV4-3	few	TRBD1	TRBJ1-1	TGCGCCAGCAGCCTACTCGGCGACAGGGCGGGCGAGGCTTTCTTT	CASSLLGDRAGEAFF
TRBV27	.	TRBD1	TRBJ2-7	TGTGCCAGCAGTTGGCAGGGGGCCCACGAGCAGTACTTC	CASSWQGAHEQYF
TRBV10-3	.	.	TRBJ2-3	TGTGCCATCAGTGAGGGTTCAGGGGAGAGCATAGATACGCAGTATTTT	CAISEGSGESIDTQYF
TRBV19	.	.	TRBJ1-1	TGTGCCAGTAGTATAGGTTACAGGAGAATGAACACTGAAGCTTTCTTT	CASSIGYRRMNTEAFF
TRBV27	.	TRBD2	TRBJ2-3	TGTGCCAGCAGTTTATCCGCCCCGGCTAGCGGGAGAAGGGATACGCAGTATTTT	CASSLSAPASGRRDTQYF
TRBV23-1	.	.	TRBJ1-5	TGCGCCAGCAGTCAATCGATGGGGGGTTCCAATCAGCCCCAGCATTTT	CASSQSMGGSNQPQHF
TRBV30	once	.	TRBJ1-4	TGTGCCTGGAGTAGGGGAACAACTAATGAAAAACTGTTTTTT	CAWSRGTTNEKLFF
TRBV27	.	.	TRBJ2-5	TGTGCCAGCAGTTTCGATTACGGAAGCCCGGGGACCCAGTACTTC	CASSFDYGSPGTQYF
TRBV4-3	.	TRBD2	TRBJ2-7	TGCGCCAGCAGCCAAGACGGACTAGCGGGAGGGCCCCAGTACTTC	CASSQDGLAGGPQYF
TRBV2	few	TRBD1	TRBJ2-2	TGTGCCAGCAGTGACGGACAGGGGGCAGGCGGGGAGCTGTTTTTT	CASSDGQGAGGELFF
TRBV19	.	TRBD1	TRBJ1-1	TGTGCCAGTAGTGCCGGACAGGGGGCCGCTGGGGACACTGAAGCTTTCTTT	CASSAGQGAAGDTEAFF
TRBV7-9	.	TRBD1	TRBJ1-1	TGTGCCAGCAGCTTCAAAGGGGGCGGAGACTCACCTGAAGCTTTCTTT	CASSFKGGGDSPEAFF
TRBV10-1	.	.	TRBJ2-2	TGCGCCAGTAGCGTACGACCAAGAGGGACCGGGGAGCTGTTTTTT	CASSVRPRGTGELFF
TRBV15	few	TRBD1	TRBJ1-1	TGTGCCACCAGCAGACCGGGACAGGGGAACACTGAAGCTTTCTTT	CATSRPGQGNTEAFF
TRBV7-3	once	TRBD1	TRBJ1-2	TGTGCCAGCAGCTTAGAAGGGACAGGGGAGGAAGGCTACACCTTC	CASSLEGTGEEGYTF
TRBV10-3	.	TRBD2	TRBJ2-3	TGTGCCATCAGCCGACTAGCGGGACTGGGAGATACGCAGTATTTT	CAISRLAGLGDTQYF
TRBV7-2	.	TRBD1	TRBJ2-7	TGTGCCAGCAGTTTTACAGGGGGCTCCTACGAGCAGTACTTC	CASSFTGGSYEQYF
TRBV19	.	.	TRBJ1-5	TGTGCCAGTAGTGGACAAGGCTATAGCAATCAGCCCCAGCATTTT	CASSGQGYSNQPQHF
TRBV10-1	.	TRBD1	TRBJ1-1	TGCGCCAGCAGGGGACAGCTTAACACTGAAGCTTTCTTT	CASRGQLNTEAFF
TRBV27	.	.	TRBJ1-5	TGTGCCAGCAGGGCAGATCGCAATCAGCCCCAGCATTTT	CASRADRNQPQHF
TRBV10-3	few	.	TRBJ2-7	TGTGCCATCAGTGAGTCGGGCACTTCCTACGAGCAGTACTTC	CAISESGTSYEQYF
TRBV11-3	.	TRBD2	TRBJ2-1	TGTGCCAGCAGCTCTTCCGGGACTAGCTTCGATGAGCAGTTCTTC	CASSSSGTSFDEQFF
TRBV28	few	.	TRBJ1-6	TGTGCCAGCAGTTTTGGTCCACTACAGGACCTCCACTTT	CASSFGPLQDLHF
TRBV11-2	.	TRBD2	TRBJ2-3	TGTGCCAGCAGCCCCAGGTGGGGGAGGGGTCGATCTCTCCCAGATACGCAGTATTTT	CASSPRWGRGRSLPDTQYF
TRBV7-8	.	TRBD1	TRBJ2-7	TGTGCCAGCAGCCCCAGGGACAGAAGAAGTACCTACGAGCAGTACTTC	CASSPRDRRSTYEQYF
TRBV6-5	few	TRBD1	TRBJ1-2	TGTGCCAGCAGCCCCGCAGGGACAGGGGTCTACACCTTC	CASSPAGTGVYTF